Shown below are 21 T cell receptor beta chains from a single sample sequenced in a study of T cell clonality in common variable immunodeficiency. The repertoire was sequenced with immunoSEQ multiplex PCR; TCRdb's copy has only in-frame clones and lacks some. The sample shows about 52,000 clones, none of them appearing just once. Sample: peripheral blood mononuclear cells. These receptor sequences come from a person aged 18 to 70 in good health.

This clone was seen ten or more times. The CDR3 end lies 3 residues beyond the end of the read and is filled in from the germline J gene. V is TRBV20-1 and J is TRBJ2-1; TRBD2 agrees at 11 bases. This CDR3 spans 19 amino acids. Unmatched junction bases numbered 12, after V lost 2 bases and J lost 0 bases. Germline loops: CDR1 DFQATT, CDR2 SNEGSKA (reference sequence). The CDR3 region is CSARPFRASGGSSYNEQFF. The sequenced CDR3 bases are TGCAGTGCTAGACCTTTCCGGGCTAGCGGGGGGAGCTCCTACAATGAG.

This clone has ten or more counts. Read data end 3 residues before the CDR3 end; the end is taken from the germline J gene. The chain couples TRBV7-2 to TRBJ2-3; 10 bases match TRBD2. Germline V CDR1 and CDR2: SGHTA, FQGNSA. The V gene end was trimmed by 5 bases and the J gene end by 0 bases; junction bases not matched to a gene: 2. The CDR3 consists of 15 residues. The CDR3 loop reads CASSRLAGSTDTQYF. CDR3 DNA (partial): TGTGCCAGCAGCCGACTAGCGGGCAGCACAGATACG.

This clone was recorded at least ten times. Incomplete CDR3 DNA: TGCGCCAGCAGCCTCTTTAGCGGGAGTCTGGTGTACAATGAG. It codes for CASSLFSGSLVYNE. The entire CDR3 reads CASSLFSGSLVYNEQFF. The chain combines TRBV5-1 with TRBJ2-1, with TRBD2 matching over 9 bases. The sequence runs out 3 residues before the end of the CDR3; the remainder is reconstructed from the germline J gene. CDR1 and CDR2 from the germline V gene are SGHRS and YFSETQ. This CDR3 comprises 17 residues. Germline trimming cut 4 bases from V and 4 bases from J; bases unmatched to any gene: 12.

This clone was detected many times. The read is 3 residues too short to cover the CDR3 end, so that end is filled in from the germline J gene. This chain links TRBV7-3 with TRBJ2-2; D gene unclear. Germline CDR1 reads SGHTA; CDR2 reads FQGTGA. This CDR3 region has 16 residues. Trimming removed 2 bases at V and 3 bases at J, with 13 bases between. CDR3 residues: CASSLLAQVYTGELFF. The CDR3 bases that were read are TGTGCCAGCAGCTTACTTGCGCAGGTTTACACCGGGGAG.

Ten or more counts support this clone. The read terminates 3 residues before the CDR3 end, so the remaining end is supplied by the germline J gene. The chain recombines TRBV10-3 with TRBJ1-1; TRBD1 agrees at 7 bases. Germline V gives CDR1 ENHRY, CDR2 SYGVKD. Trimming removed 10 bases from V and 4 bases from J; junction bases left unmatched: 9. The CDR3 sequence is 13 residues long. CDR3 in amino acids: CATQGGSGTEAFF. CDR3 DNA (partial): TGTGCCACCCAAGGGGGCTCTGGCACTGAA.

This clone has ten or more counts. The CDR3 is cut off 3 residues early in the read; its end comes from the germline J gene. The chain is built from TRBV5-1 and TRBJ1-1, with D perhaps matching TRBD1 (6 bases). There are 15 residues in the CDR3. V was shortened by 4 bases and J by 2 bases, with 15 bases between the two germline ends. CDR1 is SGHRS and CDR2 is YFSETQ in the germline V gene. The part of the CDR3 DNA that was read is TGCGCCAGCAGCCCGAACAGGGTAATAAACACTGAA. Translating it yields CASSPNRVINTE. The full CDR3 protein reads CASSPNRVINTEAFF.

This clone occurred many times. The DNA ends 3 residues before the CDR3 does, and the rest of the CDR3 is filled in from the germline J gene. The chain recombines TRBV6-1 with TRBJ2-5, with D unclear. The V and J ends lost 4 bases and 5 bases respectively, with 8 bases between them. The CDR3 extends over 12 amino acids. CDR1 is MNHNS, CDR2 SASEGT, per germline. The DNA read from the CDR3 is TGTGCCAGCAGTGTAGACTGGGAGACC. Its protein is CASSVDWET. The whole CDR3 protein is CASSVDWETQYF.

This clone was seen many times. The read ends 3 residues shy of where the CDR3 ends; the end is completed using the germline J gene. The chain links TRBV12-3 or TRBV12-4 to TRBJ2-7; possible D gene TRBD2, 5 bases. V was cut by 4 bases and J by 6 bases, with 16 bases left in between. The CDR3 loop spans 14 amino acids. CDR3 residues: CASSSLGVLSEQYF. The part of the CDR3 DNA that was read is TGTGCCAGCAGTTCGCTCGGGGTTCTCTCCGAG.

Many counts were recorded for this clone. From the germline J gene comes the end of the CDR3, since the read stops 3 residues before it. The genes are TRBV6-1 and TRBJ2-3; the D gene is possibly TRBD2 (6 bases). Germline V lookup: CDR1 MNHNS, CDR2 SASEGT. This CDR3 comprises 13 residues. Incomplete CDR3 DNA: TGTGCCAGCAGTGAAGAGCGGGTCCAGGCG. It codes for CASSEERVQA. The CDR3 as a whole reads CASSEERVQAQYF.

This clone was observed at least ten times. The DNA ends 3 residues before the CDR3 does, and the rest of the CDR3 is filled in from the germline J gene. This chain uses TRBV18 with TRBJ1-1; 7 bases fit TRBD1. The CDR3 is 14 residues long. J was trimmed by 2 bases and V by 7 bases; bases with no gene match: 7. In germline, CDR1 is KGHSH, CDR2 LQKENI. The CDR3 region is CASLPQGTNTEAFF. The DNA read from the CDR3 is TGTGCCAGCTTGCCACAGGGGACTAACACTGAA.

This clone was seen repeatedly, ten times or more. The read gets to within 3 residues of the CDR3 end, and the germline J gene fills in the rest. The chain is built from TRBV5-6 and TRBJ2-6; possibly TRBD2 for D (5 bases). CDR3 length equals 15 residues. The germline V gene encodes CDR1 SGHDT and CDR2 YYEEEE. V was trimmed by 2 bases and J by 3 bases, leaving 9 bases between them. The CDR3 reads CASSFEGYGANVLTF. CDR3 DNA (partial): TGTGCCAGCAGCTTTGAGGGTTATGGGGCCAACGTC.

This clone was counted at least ten times. Read data end 3 residues before the CDR3 end; the end is taken from the germline J gene. The V call is TRBV5-4, the J call TRBJ2-7; TRBD1 matches at 7 bases. V was clipped by 3 bases and J by 0 bases; unmatched bases: 3. This CDR3 has 14 residues. Germline values: CDR1 SGHNT, CDR2 YYREEE (reference sequence). The CDR3 bases that were read are TGTGCCAGCAGCTGGGGACAGAGCTCCTACGAG. Amino acid sequence: CASSWGQSSYE. From start to end, the CDR3 is CASSWGQSSYEQYF.

This clone has ten or more counts. The missing CDR3 end, 3 residues past where the read stops, is filled in from the germline J gene. The chain recombines TRBV20-1 with TRBJ1-4; D is possibly TRBD1 (5 bases). V lost 5 bases, J lost 4 bases, and 11 bases lay in between. Germline loops: CDR1 DFQATT, CDR2 SNEGSKA (reference sequence). The CDR3 loop spans 13 amino acids. CDR3 DNA, as far as it was read: TGCAGTGCTGCCGGGACTGATAATGAAAAA. Amino acid sequence: CSAAGTDNEK. Given in full, the CDR3 is CSAAGTDNEKLFF.

This clone came up a few times. The CDR3 goes on 3 residues after the read ends, and that part is filled in from the germline J gene. The chain couples TRBV19 to TRBJ2-7; 7 bases fit TRBD1. Germline values: CDR1 LNHDA, CDR2 SQIVND (reference sequence). Unmatched junction bases numbered 8, after V lost 4 bases and J lost 2 bases. CDR3 length equals 15 residues. The CDR3: CASSTRQGQAYEQYF. The sequenced CDR3 bases are TGTGCCAGTAGTACCCGACAGGGACAAGCCTACGAG.

In its sample, this clone was seen a few times. A far more abundant clone sits one base away, making this likely a read error. Read data end 3 residues before the CDR3 end; the end is taken from the germline J gene. The V call is TRBV18, the J call TRBJ1-3; 8 bases line up with TRBD1. CDR3 length: 14 amino acids. The V gene's germline CDR1 is KGHSH and CDR2 LQKENI. The covered CDR3 bases are TGTGCCGGCTCGCCGGACAGGGCTGGAAACACC. Residues: CAGSPDRAGNT. The complete CDR3 protein is CAGSPDRAGNTIYF.

This clone appeared many times. The CDR3 goes on 3 residues after the read ends, and that part is filled in from the germline J gene. The V and J genes are TRBV14 and TRBJ1-1, with D uncertain. CDR3 size: 12 residues. V shed 2 bases and J shed 3 bases, with 4 bases lying between them. Germline assignment: CDR1 SGHDN and CDR2 FVKESK. The CDR3 here is CASSQSDTEAFF. CDR3 bases read: TGTGCCAGCAGCCAATCAGACACTGAA.

This clone was seen at least ten times. The read halts 3 residues ahead of the CDR3 end, with the missing end drawn from the germline J gene. The genes are TRBV20-1 and TRBJ1-4; TRBD1 matches 7 bases. The CDR3 length is 14 residues. V was pared by 0 bases and J by 6 bases, with 4 bases of the junction left unmatched. In germline, CDR1 is DFQATT, CDR2 SNEGSKA (reference sequence). Partial CDR3 DNA: TGCAGTGCTAGAGAAGAGGGGGCGGATGAAAAA. Translating gives CSAREEGADEK. The whole CDR3 region reads CSAREEGADEKLFF.

This clone was seen at least ten times. The sequence runs out 3 residues before the end of the CDR3; the remainder is reconstructed from the germline J gene. The rearrangement links TRBV29-1 to TRBJ2-3, with 7 bases that match TRBD2. This CDR3 contains 16 residues. With V trimmed by 6 bases and J by 2 bases, 14 bases remained unmatched. CDR1 is SQVTM, CDR2 ANQGSEA, per germline. The CDR3 DNA, read in part, is TGCAGCGTCGCGGGGGTGGCGGGAGCCCACACAGATACG. It codes for CSVAGVAGAHTDT. The full-length CDR3 reads as CSVAGVAGAHTDTQYF.

This clone was seen many times. From the germline J gene comes the end of the CDR3, since the read stops 3 residues before it. The chain is built from TRBV5-1 and TRBJ2-2; 9 bases map to TRBD1. Germline V CDR1 and CDR2: SGHRS, YFSETQ. The CDR3 is made up of 16 amino acids. V trimming: 1 base; J trimming: 1 base; junction bases outside the gene matches: 2. The CDR3 here is CASSLLGQGNTGELFF. CDR3 DNA (partial): TGCGCCAGCAGCTTGTTGGGACAGGGGAACACCGGGGAG.

This clone came up many times. The read gets to within 3 residues of the CDR3 end, and the germline J gene fills in the rest. J is TRBJ2-7 and V is TRBV7-2, with TRBD2 matching 12 bases. V lost 3 bases to trimming and J lost 3 bases; unmatched junction nucleotides: 3. The CDR3 loop spans 15 amino acids. Per germline, CDR1 SGHTA and CDR2 FQGNSA. The chain's CDR3 is CASSFLAGGRYEQYF. The sequenced CDR3 bases are TGTGCCAGCAGCTTTCTAGCGGGAGGGCGCTACGAG.

This clone showed up many times. CDR3 sequence: CSAKGGHNYGYTF. The DNA read from the CDR3 is TGCAGTGCTAAAGGGGGCCATAACTATGGC. This sequence joins TRBV20-1 and TRBJ1-2, with 7 positions matching TRBD1. With the read ending 3 residues before the CDR3 end, the germline J gene is used to fill in that end. The CDR3 runs to 13 residues. Germline loops: CDR1 DFQATT, CDR2 SNEGSKA (reference sequence). Trimming took 4 bases from V and 1 from J; bases not matched to a gene: 3.